The 8 T cell receptor beta chains reported below all come from one sample, sequenced in a study of blood T cell repertoires in COVID-19. Sequenced by immunoSEQ multiplex PCR; TCRdb stores in-frame clones only, minus some. The sample carries about 230,000 clones, over 75% recorded once. Sequenced sample: peripheral blood. All receptors derive from a man between 45 and 60 years old with COVID-19, enrolled during active disease.

The rearrangement joins TRBV4-1 to TRBJ2-7; unclear D gene. Germline CDR1 and CDR2: MGHRA and YSYEKL. V dropped 0 bases and J dropped 2 bases, with 8 bases sitting between them. The CDR3 is 14 residues long. This CDR3 reads CASSQDPRTYEQYF. The CDR3 nucleotides read TGCGCCAGCAGCCAAGATCCCCGTACCTACGAGCAGTACTTC.

In nucleotides, the CDR3 is TGTGCCAGCAGTGAGAGCCGGGACAGGGCAAATAATCAGCCCCAGCATTTT. Its translation: CASSESRDRANNQPQHF. V usage is TRBV6-1 and J usage is TRBJ1-5; 9 bases map to TRBD1. Germline-derived CDR1 and CDR2 are MNHNS and SASEGT. This CDR3 comprises 17 residues. V dropped 3 bases and J dropped 4; count of bases not matched to a gene: 10.

This rearrangement joins TRBV5-1 to TRBJ1-1, with D maybe TRBD1 (6 bases). The V gene's germline CDR1 is SGHRS and CDR2 YFSETQ. CDR3 length: 15 amino acids. V was shortened by 0 bases and J by 3 bases, with 12 bases between the two germline ends. The CDR3 spells CASSLVGAPHTEAFF. The CDR3 bases are TGCGCCAGCAGCTTGGTGGGGGCTCCCCACACTGAAGCTTTCTTT.

This clone was seen more than once but under ten times. DNA of the CDR3: TGTGCCAGCAGCCAAGTTCCCGGGGTACGTGAAAAACTGTTTTTT. The encoded protein is CASSQVPGVREKLFF. V and J are TRBV3-1 (or the pseudogene TRBV3-2) and TRBJ1-4; D is unclear. Trimming stripped 1 base from V and 7 bases from J, with 13 bases between. CDR1 LGHDT and CDR2 YNNKEL come from the germline V gene (reference sequence). The length of the CDR3 is 15 residues.

V is TRBV7-6 and J is TRBJ2-3, with D possibly being TRBD1 (5 bases). V was trimmed by 6 bases and J by 3 bases, leaving 10 bases between them. The CDR3 covers 13 residues. Germline CDR1 reads SGHVS; CDR2 reads FNYEAQ. This CDR3 is CASSWGRTDTQYF. As DNA, the CDR3 is TGTGCCAGCAGTTGGGGCCGGACAGATACGCAGTATTTT.

The rearrangement joins TRBV13 to TRBJ2-7, with 8 bases lining up with TRBD2. The CDR3 has 13 amino acids. The junction had 4 bases not matched to a gene; V was cut back by 5 bases and J by 4 bases. The V gene's germline CDR1 is PRHDT and CDR2 FYEKMQ (reference sequence). CDR3 DNA: TGTGCCAGCAGCCCCCCGGGGGGGTACGAGCAGTACTTC. Its protein is CASSPPGGYEQYF. The whole variable domain, filled in from reference TRBV13 and TRBJ2-7, reads AAGVIQSPRHLIKEKRETATLKCYPIPRHDTVYWYQQGPGQDPQFLISFYEKMQSDKGSIPDRFSAQQFSDYHSELNMSSLELGDSALYFCASSPPGGYEQYFGPGTRLTVT.

The J gene is TRBJ1-1, the V gene TRBV5-1; D not certain. V was trimmed by 1 base and J by 2 bases, leaving 9 bases between them. CDR1 is SGHRS, CDR2 YFSETQ, per germline. This CDR3 is built from 14 residues. CDR3: CASSLTGSNTEAFF. In DNA, the CDR3 is TGCGCCAGCAGCTTGACGGGATCAAACACTGAAGCTTTCTTT.

This clone was detected only once. The chain uses TRBV6-6 and TRBJ1-5; 7 bases are shared with TRBD1. The V gene's germline CDR1 is MNHNY and CDR2 SVGAGI (reference sequence). V trimming: 6 bases; J trimming: 3 bases; junction bases outside the gene matches: 11. The CDR3 is made up of 16 amino acids. Here the CDR3 DNA reads TGTGCCAGCAGGCCATTTACCGGGACAGACAATCAGCCCCAGCATTTT. Amino acids: CASRPFTGTDNQPQHF.